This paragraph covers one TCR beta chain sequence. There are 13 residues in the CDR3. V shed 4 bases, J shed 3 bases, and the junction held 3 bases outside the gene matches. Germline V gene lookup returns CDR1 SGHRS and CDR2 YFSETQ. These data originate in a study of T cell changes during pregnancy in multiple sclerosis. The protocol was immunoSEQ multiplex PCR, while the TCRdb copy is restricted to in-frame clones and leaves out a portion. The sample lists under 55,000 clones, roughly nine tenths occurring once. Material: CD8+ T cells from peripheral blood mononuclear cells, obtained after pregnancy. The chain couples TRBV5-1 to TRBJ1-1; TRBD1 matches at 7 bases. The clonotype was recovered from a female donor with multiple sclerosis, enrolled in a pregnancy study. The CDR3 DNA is TGCGCCAGCAGCCAGACAGGGTACACTGAAGCTTTCTTT. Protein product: CASSQTGYTEAFF.